This T cell receptor beta chain came from a study of CD8 T cells in ankylosing spondylitis. Whole-study findings and limits: For ankylosing spondylitis blood, a TCR beta motif of under ten highly homologous variants appeared characteristic. Disease-linked clones bore a CD8+ phenotype, appearing relatively rarely in peripheral blood. Prior work had noted some motif variants in reactive arthritis blood and synovial fluid.

This clonotype came up a few times. Its antigen remains unknown. It was by quantitative 5'-RACE with molecular barcodes that TCR beta libraries were made. TCRdb passed the 5' RACE reads through MiXCR, listing each CDR3 protein once. The table includes some 250,000 distinct CDR3 sequences, about 10% detected once. This CDR3 has 16 amino acids. The germline V and J ends were trimmed by 0 bases and 7 bases, with 18 bases remaining between them. Sequencing used blood, either unsorted or a sorted T cell fraction (not recorded which). This chain connects TRBV23-1 to TRBJ1-2, with D possibly TRBD1 on 5 matching bases. TRBV23-1 is known as an ORF, though its function is uncertain. This clonotype was obtained from a male donor with ankylosing spondylitis or in good health (not recorded which). In DNA, the CDR3 is TGCGCCAGCAGTCAATCGAGGATGAGGGGAAGGTTTGGCTACACCTTC. It encodes CASSQSRMRGRFGYTF.